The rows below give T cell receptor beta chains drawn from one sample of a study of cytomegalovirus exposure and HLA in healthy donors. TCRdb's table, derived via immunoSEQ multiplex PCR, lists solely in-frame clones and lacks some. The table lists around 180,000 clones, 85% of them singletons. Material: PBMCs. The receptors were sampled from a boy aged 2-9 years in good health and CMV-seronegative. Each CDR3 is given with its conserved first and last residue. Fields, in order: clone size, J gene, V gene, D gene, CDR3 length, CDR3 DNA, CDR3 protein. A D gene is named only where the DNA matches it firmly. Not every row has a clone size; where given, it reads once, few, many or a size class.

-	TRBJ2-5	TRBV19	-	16	TGTGCCAGTACTCTCAATTCGGCAGGCCCCCAAGAGACCCAGTACTTC	CASTLNSAGPQETQYF
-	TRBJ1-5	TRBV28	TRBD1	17	TGTGCCAGTTGGCCCACCCTGACAGGGGGCGGCAATCAGCCCCAGCATTTT	CASWPTLTGGGNQPQHF
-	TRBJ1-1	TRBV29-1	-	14	TGCAGCGTGAGGTCGCATCAGGGGAACACTGAAGCTTTCTTT	CSVRSHQGNTEAFF
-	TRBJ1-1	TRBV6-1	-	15	TGTGCCAGCAGTGAAGCGGGGACTTCTGGCACTGAAGCTTTCTTT	CASSEAGTSGTEAFF
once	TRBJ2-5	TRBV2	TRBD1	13	TGTGCCAGCAGTGGACAGGGACGAGAGACCCAGTACTTC	CASSGQGRETQYF
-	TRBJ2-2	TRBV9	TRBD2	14	TGTGCCAGCAGCGTCGCGGGGGGGTCCGGGGAGCTGTTTTTT	CASSVAGGSGELFF
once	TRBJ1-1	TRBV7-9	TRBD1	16	TGTGCCAGCAGCCCCCGGACAGGGGTTTTCAGCACTGAAGCTTTCTTT	CASSPRTGVFSTEAFF
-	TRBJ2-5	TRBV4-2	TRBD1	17	TGTGCCAGCAGCCAAGATACGCGGAACAGGGGTCAAGAGACCCAGTACTTC	CASSQDTRNRGQETQYF
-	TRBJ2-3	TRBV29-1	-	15	TGCAGCGTTGAAGGCCGCGGAGCAACTTCAGATACGCAGTATTTT	CSVEGRGATSDTQYF
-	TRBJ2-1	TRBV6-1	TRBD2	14	TGTGCCAGCAGTCGCGGGGGGAGGTTTGATGAGCAGTTCTTC	CASSRGGRFDEQFF
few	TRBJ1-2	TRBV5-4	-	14	TGTGCCAGCAGCTTGGACAGGGTGAGGTATGGCTACACCTTC	CASSLDRVRYGYTF
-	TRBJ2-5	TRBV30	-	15	TGTGCCTGGAGTAGTGGCTACCGCGGGCAAGAGACCCAGTACTTC	CAWSSGYRGQETQYF
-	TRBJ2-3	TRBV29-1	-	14	TGCAGCGTTGAAGCCCGACTGGCACCAGATACGCAGTATTTT	CSVEARLAPDTQYF
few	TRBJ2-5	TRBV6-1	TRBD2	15	TGTGCCAGCAGTGAATTTAGCGGGGGGGCAGAGACCCAGTACTTC	CASSEFSGGAETQYF
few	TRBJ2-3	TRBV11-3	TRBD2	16	TGTGCCAGCAGCCAAGCGGGGGTCATGGGAACAGATACGCAGTATTTT	CASSQAGVMGTDTQYF
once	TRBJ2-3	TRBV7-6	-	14	TGTGCCAGCAGCCCGCGCTTCCGACTCCGGGCGCAGTATTTT	CASSPRFRLRAQYF
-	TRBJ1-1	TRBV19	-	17	TGTGCCAGTAGTATGACTAGGGGTAAGGCGACTCAAGTAGAAGCTTTCTTT	CASSMTRGKATQVEAFF
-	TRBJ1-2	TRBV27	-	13	TGTGCCAGCAGTTTGCAACCATCGGTTGGCTACACCTTC	CASSLQPSVGYTF
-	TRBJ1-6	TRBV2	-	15	TGTGCCAGCAGTAGAGACAGGCAGTATAATTCACCCCTCCACTTT	CASSRDRQYNSPLHF
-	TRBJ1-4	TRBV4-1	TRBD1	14	TGCGCCAGCAGCCAAGGAGGGACAGGTTCAAAACTGTTTTTT	CASSQGGTGSKLFF
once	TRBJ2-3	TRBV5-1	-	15	TGCGCCAGCAGCCATTGGAGTGGATACACAGATACGCAGTATTTT	CASSHWSGYTDTQYF
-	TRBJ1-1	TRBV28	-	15	TGTGCCAGCAGTTTAGGTGCCTCTCCAGGCACTGAAGCTTTCTTT	CASSLGASPGTEAFF
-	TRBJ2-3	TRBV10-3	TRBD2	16	TGTGCCATCAGTGAGACTAGCGGGGGTAGCACAGATACGCAGTATTTT	CAISETSGGSTDTQYF
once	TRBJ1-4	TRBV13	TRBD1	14	TGTGCCAGCAGCTCGGACAGGAGAAATGAAAAACTGTTTTTT	CASSSDRRNEKLFF
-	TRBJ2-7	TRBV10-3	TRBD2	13	TGTGCCACCGGAAGCGGGGGCCCCTACGAGCAGTACTTC	CATGSGGPYEQYF
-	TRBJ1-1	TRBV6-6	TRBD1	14	TGTGCCAGCGAGACAGGGGGCATTGACACTGAAGCTTTCTTT	CASETGGIDTEAFF
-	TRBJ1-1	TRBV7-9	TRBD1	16	TGTGCCAGCAGCTTAAGGTCCACAGGGGATCGCGAAGAAGCTTTCTTT	CASSLRSTGDREEAFF
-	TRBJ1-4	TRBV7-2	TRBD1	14	TGTGCCAGCAGCTTACCGTCAGGGGGCGGGAAACTGTTTTTT	CASSLPSGGGKLFF
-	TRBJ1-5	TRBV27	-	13	TGTGCCAGCAGTTTCCGGGGGAATCAGCCCCAGCATTTT	CASSFRGNQPQHF
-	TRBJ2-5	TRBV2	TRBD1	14	TGTGCCAGCAGTAGAACAGGGGGCCGGGAGACCCAGTACTTC	CASSRTGGRETQYF
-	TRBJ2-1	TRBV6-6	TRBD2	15	TGTGCCAGCAGTATAAAGGGACTAGGATACAATGAGCAGTTCTTC	CASSIKGLGYNEQFF
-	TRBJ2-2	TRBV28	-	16	TGTGCCAGCAGTTCCTCTGGGGGGGCGCTGGACGGGGAGCTGTTTTTT	CASSSSGGALDGELFF
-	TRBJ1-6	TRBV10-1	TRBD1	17	TGCGCCAGCAGTGAGCCGACCGGGACAGGGCAATCTACACCCCTCCACTTT	CASSEPTGTGQSTPLHF
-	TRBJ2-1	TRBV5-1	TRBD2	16	TGCGCCAGCAGTAGTACTCGGACTAGCGGGAGAGGTGAGCAGTTCTTC	CASSSTRTSGRGEQFF
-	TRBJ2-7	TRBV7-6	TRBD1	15	TGTGCCAGCAGCTTAGGTGGACAGGGGATGTACGAGCAGTACTTC	CASSLGGQGMYEQYF
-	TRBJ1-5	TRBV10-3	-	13	TGTGCCATCAGGACATCCAGCAATCAGCCCCAGCATTTT	CAIRTSSNQPQHF
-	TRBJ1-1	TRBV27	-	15	TGTGCCAGCAGTTTATCACCCGAGAGGGCGAGAGAAGCTTTCTTT	CASSLSPERAREAFF
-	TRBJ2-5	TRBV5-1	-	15	TGCGCCAGCAGCTTGGCCGCGACAGAGAAAGAGACCCAGTACTTC	CASSLAATEKETQYF
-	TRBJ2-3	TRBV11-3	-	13	TGTGCCAGCAGCTTAATTGGGGGGGATACGCAGTATTTT	CASSLIGGDTQYF
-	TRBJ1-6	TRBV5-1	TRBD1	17	TGCGCCAGCAGCTTGTCGGGACAGGGTTCTTATAATTCACCCCTCCACTTT	CASSLSGQGSYNSPLHF
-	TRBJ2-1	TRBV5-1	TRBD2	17	TGCGCCAGCAGCTTGCACGGACTAGCGGGTTTCTACAATGAGCAGTTCTTC	CASSLHGLAGFYNEQFF
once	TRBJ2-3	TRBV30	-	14	TGTGCCTGGAGTGTAGCCGCCGGCACAGATACGCAGTATTTT	CAWSVAAGTDTQYF
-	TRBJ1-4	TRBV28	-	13	TGTGCCAGCAGCCTTTTTTATAATGAAAAACTGTTTTTT	CASSLFYNEKLFF
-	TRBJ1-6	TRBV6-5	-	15	TGTGCCAGCAGTTACGTCAGGGAGGATAATTCACCCCTCCACTTT	CASSYVREDNSPLHF
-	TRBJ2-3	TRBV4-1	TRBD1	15	TGCGCCAGCAGCCAAAGGACAGGGAGGACAGATACGCAGTATTTT	CASSQRTGRTDTQYF
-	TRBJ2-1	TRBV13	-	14	TGTGCCAGTCGAGGGTACCAGAACCTCCATGAGCAGTTCTTC	CASRGYQNLHEQFF
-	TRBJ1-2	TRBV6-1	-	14	TGTGCCAGCAGTGAAGGGCCCGCTAACTATGGCTACACCTTC	CASSEGPANYGYTF
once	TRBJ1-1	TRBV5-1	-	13	TGCGCCAGCAGCTTGGGCAGGAACACTGAAGCTTTCTTT	CASSLGRNTEAFF
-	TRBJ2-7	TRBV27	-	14	TGTGCCAGCAGTTTAAGATTTACCACCTACGAGCAGTACTTC	CASSLRFTTYEQYF
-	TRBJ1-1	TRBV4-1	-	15	TGCGCCAGCAGCCGGGAGGGGCGGGTGAACACTGAAGCTTTCTTT	CASSREGRVNTEAFF
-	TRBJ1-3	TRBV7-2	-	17	TGTGCCAGCAGCTTAGGTTCGGGAAAACCCTCTGGAAACACCATATATTTT	CASSLGSGKPSGNTIYF
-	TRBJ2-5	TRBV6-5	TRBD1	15	TGTGCCAGCAGTTACTCGACAGGGGGCGCGGAGACCCAGTACTTC	CASSYSTGGAETQYF
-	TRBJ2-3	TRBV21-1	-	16	TGTGCCAGCAGCAAAAAAATGCTGAGAGGCACAAATACGCAGTATTTT	CASSKKMLRGTNTQYF
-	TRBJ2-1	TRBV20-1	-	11	TGCAGTGCTAGAGCTGTCTATGAGCAGTTCTTC	CSARAVYEQFF
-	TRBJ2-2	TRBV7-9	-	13	TGTGCCAGCGGCCGGGGGATAACCGGGGAGCTGTTTTTT	CASGRGITGELFF
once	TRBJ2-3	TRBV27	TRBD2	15	TGTGCCAGCAGACCCGGACTAGCAGGAACAGATACGCAGTATTTT	CASRPGLAGTDTQYF
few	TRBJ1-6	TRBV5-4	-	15	TGTGCCAGCAGCGAAAGGCAGGGTGGCAATTCACCCCTCCACTTT	CASSERQGGNSPLHF
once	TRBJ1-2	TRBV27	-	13	TGTGCCAGCAGTATCGGGACTGGCTATGGCTACACCTTC	CASSIGTGYGYTF
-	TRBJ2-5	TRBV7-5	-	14	TGTGTCAGAAGCTTAACTAGCAGTAAAGAGACCCAGTACTTC	CVRSLTSSKETQYF
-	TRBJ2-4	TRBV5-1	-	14	TGCGCCAGCAGCTTGGAGGGGGCCAAAAACATTCAGTACTTC	CASSLEGAKNIQYF